This T cell receptor (beta chain) stems from a study of T cell repertoires in cytomegalovirus infection. At the level of the study: Indications of both CMV infection and matching HLA type were provided by public TCR beta signatures. Broader study findings: CMV carriers having the relevant HLA were flagged by cumulative public TCR beta family frequency. Dominating the ex vivo response were HLA-C-restricted CMV-specific TCR beta clonotypes.

One entry per CDR3 protein results from TCRdb running MiXCR on the reads. The table has nearly 450,000 distinct CDR3 sequences, around 32% seen once. Trimming removed 1 base at V and 6 bases at J, with 14 bases between. Germline CDR1 and CDR2: MGHRA and YSYEKL. The CDR3 is made up of 15 amino acids. Worth noting for this clonotype: Its antigen is undetermined.

The rearrangement links TRBV4-1 to TRBJ2-3; D not certain. Sequencing was done on a sample of PBMCs. This receptor was obtained from a human donor in good health (CMV status not recorded). Some clones in this sample may be carry-over from other donors' samples. The CDR3 is CASSQATPRTDTQYF. The CDR3 nucleotides read TGCGCCAGCAGCCAAGCGACCCCCCGGACGGATACGCAGTATTTT.